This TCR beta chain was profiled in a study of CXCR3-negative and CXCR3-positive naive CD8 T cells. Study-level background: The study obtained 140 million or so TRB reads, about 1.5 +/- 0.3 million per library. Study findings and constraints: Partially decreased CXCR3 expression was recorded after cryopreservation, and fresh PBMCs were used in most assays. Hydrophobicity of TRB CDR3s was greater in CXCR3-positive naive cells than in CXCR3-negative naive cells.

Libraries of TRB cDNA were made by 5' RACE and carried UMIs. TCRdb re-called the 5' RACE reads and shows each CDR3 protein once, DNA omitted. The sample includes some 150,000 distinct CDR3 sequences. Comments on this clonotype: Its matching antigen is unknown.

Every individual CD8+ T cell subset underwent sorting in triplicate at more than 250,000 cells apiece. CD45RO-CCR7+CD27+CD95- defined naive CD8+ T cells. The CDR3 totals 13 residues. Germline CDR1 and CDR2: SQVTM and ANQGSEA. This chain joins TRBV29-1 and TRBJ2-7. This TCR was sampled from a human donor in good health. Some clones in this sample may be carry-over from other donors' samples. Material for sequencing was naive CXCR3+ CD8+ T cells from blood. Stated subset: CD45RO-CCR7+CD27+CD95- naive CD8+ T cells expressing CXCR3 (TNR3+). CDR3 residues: CSVEGRAAYEQYF.